This T cell receptor beta chain was documented in a study of OX40 agonist ivuxolimab in advanced cancers. Data came from immunoSEQ multiplex PCR; TCRdb stores just in-frame clones and leaves some out. The table has 50,000 or so clones, 70% to 90% seen once. The CDR3 is 16 amino acids. The germline CDR1 and CDR2 sequences are SNHLY and FYNNEI. V was pared by 3 bases and J by 0 bases, with 4 bases of the junction left unmatched. Study conclusions and caveats: Individuals who were partial responders at 0.1-3.0 mg/kg had clonal expansion that ranked among the lowest. Clones of CD4+ and CD8+ blood T cells grew by week 6 at doses of 0.1 to 3.0 mg/kg.

Samples were taken at baseline and on day 1 of cycles 4 and 7. Worth noting for this clone: Its specificity is not known.

This sequence joins TRBV2 and TRBJ2-5, with TRBD2 matching over 10 bases. The material was CD4+ or CD8+ T cells sorted from blood, obtained in a trial of the OX40 agonist ivuxolimab. The sequence derives from an adult with an advanced solid tumor such as melanoma, head and neck, liver or kidney cancer. CDR3 coding DNA: TGTGCCAGCAGTGAGGGGACTAGCGCGTACCAAGAGACCCAGTACTTC. It translates to CASSEGTSAYQETQYF.